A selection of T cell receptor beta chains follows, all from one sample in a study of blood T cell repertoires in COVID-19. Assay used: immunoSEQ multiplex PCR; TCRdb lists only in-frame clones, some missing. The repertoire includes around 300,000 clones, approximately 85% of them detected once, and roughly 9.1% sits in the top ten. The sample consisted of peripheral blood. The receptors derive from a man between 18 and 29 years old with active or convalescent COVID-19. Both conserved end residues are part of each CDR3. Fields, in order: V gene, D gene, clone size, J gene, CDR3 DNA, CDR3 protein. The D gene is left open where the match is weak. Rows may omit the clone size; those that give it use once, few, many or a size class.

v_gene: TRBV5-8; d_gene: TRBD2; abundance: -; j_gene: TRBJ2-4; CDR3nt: TGTGCCAGCAGTCTTGGACTAGCGGGGGCAGAAAACATTCAGTACTTC; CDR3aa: CASSLGLAGAENIQYF
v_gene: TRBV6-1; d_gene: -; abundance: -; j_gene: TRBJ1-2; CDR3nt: TGTGCCAGCAGTGAAGCCCCGACTCAGATCTATGGCTACACCTTC; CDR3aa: CASSEAPTQIYGYTF
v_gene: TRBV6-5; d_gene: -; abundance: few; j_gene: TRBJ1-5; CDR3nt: TGTGCCAGTCAAAGGGGGAATCAGCCCCAGCATTTT; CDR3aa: CASQRGNQPQHF
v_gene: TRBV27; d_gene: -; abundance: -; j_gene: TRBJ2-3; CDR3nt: TGTGCCAGCAGTTTAATGTCTAGCTGGGATACGCAGTATTTT; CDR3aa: CASSLMSSWDTQYF
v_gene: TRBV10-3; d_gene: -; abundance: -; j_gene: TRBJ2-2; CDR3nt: TGTGCCATCAGTGAGTTAATCCCCGGGGAGCTGTTTTTT; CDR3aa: CAISELIPGELFF
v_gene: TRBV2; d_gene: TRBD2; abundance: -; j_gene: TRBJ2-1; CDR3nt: TGTGCCAGCAGCTATCTAGCGGGGGAGTTCTTC; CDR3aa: CASSYLAGEFF
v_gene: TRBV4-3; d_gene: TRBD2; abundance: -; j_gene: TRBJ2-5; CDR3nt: TGCGCCACCTCGGGTAGCGGGGGGGCGGGCGAGACCCAGTACTTC; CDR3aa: CATSGSGGAGETQYF
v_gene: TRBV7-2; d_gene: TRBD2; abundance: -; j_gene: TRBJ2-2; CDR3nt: TGTGCCAGCAGCTTTAGCGGGACGAACACCGGGGAGCTGTTTTTT; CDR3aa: CASSFSGTNTGELFF
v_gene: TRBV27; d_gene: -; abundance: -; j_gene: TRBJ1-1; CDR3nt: TGTGCCAGCTCGAACAGGTACACTGAAGCTTTCTTT; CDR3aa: CASSNRYTEAFF
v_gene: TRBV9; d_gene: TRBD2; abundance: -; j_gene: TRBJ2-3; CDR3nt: TGTGCCAGCAGCGTAGTAGGACTAGCGTCAGATACGCAGTATTTT; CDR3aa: CASSVVGLASDTQYF
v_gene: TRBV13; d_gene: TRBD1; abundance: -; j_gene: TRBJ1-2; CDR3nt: TGTGCCAGCAGCTCCCGACAGGGGCTGCAGAAGGGCTACACCTTC; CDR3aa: CASSSRQGLQKGYTF
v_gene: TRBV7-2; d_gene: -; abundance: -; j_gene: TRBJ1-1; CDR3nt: TGTGCCAGCAGCTTAAGAGGCCTAACGAACACTGAAGCTTTCTTT; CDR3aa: CASSLRGLTNTEAFF
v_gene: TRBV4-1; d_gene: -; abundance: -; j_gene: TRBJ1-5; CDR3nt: TGCGCCAGCAGCCGCGGCGGGGGGGCCCGAAATCAGCCCCAGCATTTT; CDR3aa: CASSRGGGARNQPQHF
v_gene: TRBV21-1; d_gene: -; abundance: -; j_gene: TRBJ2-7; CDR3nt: TGTGCCAGCAGCAAACGCGGCACAGGATTTTACTACGAGCAGTACTTC; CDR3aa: CASSKRGTGFYYEQYF
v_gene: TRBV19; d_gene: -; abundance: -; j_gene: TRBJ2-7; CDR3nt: TGTGCCAGTAGTCCTTATGGAGGAGAGCAGTACTTC; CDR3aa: CASSPYGGEQYF
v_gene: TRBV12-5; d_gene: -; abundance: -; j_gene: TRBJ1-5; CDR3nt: TGTGCTAGTGGACCAGACAGTTTTCAGCCCCAGCATTTT; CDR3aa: CASGPDSFQPQHF
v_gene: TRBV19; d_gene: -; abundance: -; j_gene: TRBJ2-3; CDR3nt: TGTGCCAGTAGTATGGTTTCTAGCGGCACAGATACGCAGTATTTT; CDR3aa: CASSMVSSGTDTQYF
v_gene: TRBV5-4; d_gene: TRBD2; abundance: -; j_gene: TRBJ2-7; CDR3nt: TGTGCCAGCAGCTTACCCGGACTAGCGGGGGGATACGAGCAGTACTTC; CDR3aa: CASSLPGLAGGYEQYF
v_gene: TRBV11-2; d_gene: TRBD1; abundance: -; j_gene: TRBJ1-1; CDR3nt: TGTGCCAGCAGCCCGAGGGCCACAGGGGACGGTGAAGCTTTCTTT; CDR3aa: CASSPRATGDGEAFF
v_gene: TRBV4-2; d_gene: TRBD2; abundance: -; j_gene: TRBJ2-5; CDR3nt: TGTGCCAGCAGCCAGGGACTAGCGAGCCAAGAGACCCAGTACTTC; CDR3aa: CASSQGLASQETQYF
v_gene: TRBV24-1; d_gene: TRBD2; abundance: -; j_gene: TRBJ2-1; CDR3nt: TGTGCCACCTCTAGCGGGGGGGCGTTAAATGAGCAGTTCTTC; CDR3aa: CATSSGGALNEQFF
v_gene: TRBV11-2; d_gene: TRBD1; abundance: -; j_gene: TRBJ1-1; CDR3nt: TGTGCCAGCAGCTCAATGACAGGGAGGAACACTGAAGCTTTCTTT; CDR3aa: CASSSMTGRNTEAFF
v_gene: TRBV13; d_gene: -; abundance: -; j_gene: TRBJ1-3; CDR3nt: TGTGCCAGCAGCTTAGGTTCAGGGGCTGGAAACACCATATATTTT; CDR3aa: CASSLGSGAGNTIYF
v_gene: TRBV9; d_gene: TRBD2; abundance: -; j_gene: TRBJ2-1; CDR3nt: TGTGCCAGCAGCGTAGTAGCGGGGGGGTTAAATGAGCAGTTCTTC; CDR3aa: CASSVVAGGLNEQFF
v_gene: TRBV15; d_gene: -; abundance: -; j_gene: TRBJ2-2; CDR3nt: TGTGCCACCAGCAGAGATCTTAGGGGTTACTCCAACACCGGGGAGCTGTTTTTT; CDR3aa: CATSRDLRGYSNTGELFF
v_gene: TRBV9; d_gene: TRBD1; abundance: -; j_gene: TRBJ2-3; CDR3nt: TGTGCCAGCAGCGTCGGGACAGCCAGCACAGATACGCAGTATTTT; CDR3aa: CASSVGTASTDTQYF
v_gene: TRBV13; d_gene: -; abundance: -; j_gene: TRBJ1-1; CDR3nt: TGTGCCAGCAGCACCGGACATTCGGGCACTGAAGCTTTCTTT; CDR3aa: CASSTGHSGTEAFF